This T cell receptor beta chain was sequenced in a study of T cell changes during pregnancy in multiple sclerosis. Sequencing was performed with immunoSEQ multiplex PCR; in TCRdb, only in-frame clones are kept and a portion is missing. In the table there are about 48,000 clones, around 92% of which are singletons. The sequence was obtained from a female donor in good health, enrolled as a control in a pregnancy study. The sequencing here drew on CD4+ T cells from peripheral blood mononuclear cells, taken in the second trimester of pregnancy.

The CDR3 sequence is CASSIGVGTALTRVLTEAFF. DNA of the CDR3: TGTGCCAGTAGTATAGGAGTCGGGACAGCACTTACCCGTGTTCTGACTGAAGCTTTCTTT. The J gene is TRBJ1-1, the V gene TRBV19; 7 bases are shared with TRBD1. The CDR3 contains 20 residues. V lost 1 base to trimming and J lost 5 bases; unmatched junction nucleotides: 22. Per germline, CDR1 LNHDA and CDR2 SQIVND (reference sequence).